These T cell receptor beta chains were read from a single sample in a study of blood T cell repertoires in COVID-19. TCRdb keeps only in-frame clones here, not all; method: immunoSEQ multiplex PCR. Of about 250,000 clones listed, 75% to 90% are singletons. Sequencing was done on a sample of PBMCs or T cells enriched from blood (not recorded which). The origin of the receptors is a woman in her twenties or thirties who had recovered from COVID-19. CDR3s include the opening cysteine and the closing phenylalanine or tryptophan. Each record gives: V gene, D gene, J gene, CDR3 length, clone size, CDR3 DNA, CDR3 protein. D genes are given only for firm matches. A row's size may be missing; if present it is once, few, many or a size class.

>TRBV7-9|-|TRBJ1-2|14|-
TGTGCCAGCAGCTTAGAGTGGCAAAGCGGTGGCTACACCTTC
CASSLEWQSGGYTF
>TRBV9|-|TRBJ2-3|14|-
TGTGCCAGCAGCGCTCAGATCGGGAGAGATACGCAGTATTTT
CASSAQIGRDTQYF
>TRBV29-1|-|TRBJ1-1|10|-
TGCAGTGGGACAAACACTGAAGCTTTCTTT
CSGTNTEAFF
>TRBV7-9|-|TRBJ1-5|15|once
TGTGCCAGCAGCTCAACAGGACGTAGCAATCAGCCCCAGCATTTT
CASSSTGRSNQPQHF
>TRBV3-1/TRBV3-2|-|TRBJ1-1|16|-
TGTGCCAGCAGCCAATACCAGGGAGGCTTTAACACTGAAGCTTTCTTT
CASSQYQGGFNTEAFF
>TRBV28|-|TRBJ1-1|13|-
TGTGCCAGCATGTTCCGGTCGAACACTGAAGCTTTCTTT
CASMFRSNTEAFF
>TRBV6-1|-|TRBJ2-4|16|many
TGTGCCAGCAGTGAAGTGCGGACAGGAGGGAAAAACATTCAGTACTTC
CASSEVRTGGKNIQYF
>TRBV11-2|TRBD1|TRBJ1-5|14|-
TGTGCCAGCAGCTCCGGGACAGGAGGTCAGCCCCAGCATTTT
CASSSGTGGQPQHF
>TRBV7-9|-|TRBJ2-7|12|-
TGTGCCAGCAGCTCCGAGGGTCGCAAGCAGTACTTC
CASSSEGRKQYF
>TRBV19|-|TRBJ1-2|17|few
TGTGCCAGTAGTACAACCTTTCGGGGGATACATGGCTATGGCTACACCTTC
CASSTTFRGIHGYGYTF
>TRBV24-1|TRBD1|TRBJ2-2|16|once
TGTGCCACCAGTGACCCCGGACAGGGTATCACCGGGGAGCTGTTTTTT
CATSDPGQGITGELFF
>TRBV9|-|TRBJ2-1|15|once
TGTGCCAGCAGCGCTTCAGGACAGAGCCACAATGAGCAGTTCTTC
CASSASGQSHNEQFF
>TRBV2|-|TRBJ1-2|13|-
TGTGCCAGCAGTGATGGGGGCGTCTATGGCTACACCTTC
CASSDGGVYGYTF
>TRBV6-1|TRBD2|TRBJ2-3|16|-
TGTGCCAGCAGTGAAGCGATTAGCGGGAAAACAGATACGCAGTATTTT
CASSEAISGKTDTQYF
>TRBV3-1/TRBV3-2|-|TRBJ2-3|15|-
TGTGCCAGCAGCCCGCCGGGGGGCAGGGCAGATACGCAGTATTTT
CASSPPGGRADTQYF
>TRBV28|-|TRBJ2-1|13|once
TGTGCCAGCAGTCCAGGGTGGCCCTCCGAGCAGTTCTTC
CASSPGWPSEQFF
>TRBV29-1|TRBD2|TRBJ2-5|13|-
TGCAGCGTTCAACGGGAGGGCCCAGAGACCCAGTACTTC
CSVQREGPETQYF
>TRBV27|TRBD1|TRBJ1-2|15|-
TGTGCCAGCAGTTTCCACGGGACAGGGGACTATGGCTACACCTTC
CASSFHGTGDYGYTF
>TRBV6-5|TRBD1|TRBJ2-7|12|-
TGTGCCGCGGGACAGGGAGCCTACGAGCAGTACTTC
CAAGQGAYEQYF
>TRBV7-2|TRBD1|TRBJ2-7|16|-
TGTGCCAGCAGCTTAGGCACCAAGACAGGGCGCTACGAGCAGTACTTC
CASSLGTKTGRYEQYF
>TRBV30|-|TRBJ1-5|14|-
TGTGCCTGGAGTTGGGGGGGGAGCAATCAGCCCCAGCATTTT
CAWSWGGSNQPQHF
>TRBV6-5|TRBD2|TRBJ2-5|12|-
TGTGCCAGCCGGGAGGGGTGGGAGACCCAGTACTTC
CASREGWETQYF
>TRBV10-3|TRBD1|TRBJ1-1|15|-
TGTGCCATCAAGGGGGTTACCGGGACAGACACTGAAGCTTTCTTT
CAIKGVTGTDTEAFF
>TRBV7-9|TRBD1|TRBJ2-7|14|-
TGTGCCAGCAGCCCAGAGACAGGGGTCTACGAGCAGTACTTC
CASSPETGVYEQYF
>TRBV30|TRBD1|TRBJ2-7|14|-
TGTGCCTGGAACCTAGGACAGGGGGCGAGGGAGCAGTACTTC
CAWNLGQGAREQYF
>TRBV7-2|-|TRBJ1-2|12|-
TGTGCCAGCAGCTCCAACAGCTATGGCTACACCTTC
CASSSNSYGYTF
>TRBV29-1|-|TRBJ1-1|15|once
TGCAGCGCTCCGGGTCGCGCTTCCTTAAACACTGAAGCTTTCTTT
CSAPGRASLNTEAFF
>TRBV5-1|TRBD2|TRBJ2-3|18|-
TGCGCCAGCAGCCTCTATCGGACTAGCGGGGGGGAGACAGATACGCAGTATTTT
CASSLYRTSGGETDTQYF
>TRBV27|TRBD2|TRBJ2-4|16|once
TGTGCCAGCAGTTTCCGCCCGGGACTAGCTAAAAACATTCAGTACTTC
CASSFRPGLAKNIQYF
>TRBV18|-|TRBJ2-7|12|-
TGTGCCAGCTCACTGTACAGCTACGAGCAGTACTTC
CASSLYSYEQYF
>TRBV14|TRBD2|TRBJ2-1|18|-
TGTGCCAGCAGCCAAGATTTGACTAGCGGGAGGGTTATCAATGAGCAGTTCTTC
CASSQDLTSGRVINEQFF
>TRBV27|-|TRBJ2-6|19|-
TGTGCCAGCAGTTCTTACGCGTGGTTTCAAAGCTCTGGGGCCAACGTCCTGACTTTC
CASSSYAWFQSSGANVLTF
>TRBV15|-|TRBJ1-5|17|-
TGTGCCACCAGCAGAGATGTTTCGGGTTATAGCAATCAGCCCCAGCATTTT
CATSRDVSGYSNQPQHF
>TRBV12-3/TRBV12-4|-|TRBJ1-5|12|-
TGTGCCAGCAGTCCCTACAATCAGCCCCAGCATTTT
CASSPYNQPQHF
>TRBV25-1|-|TRBJ1-1|15|-
TGTGCCAGCAGTGAGGCGGGGGGAGGAAGAGTGGAAGCTTTCTTT
CASSEAGGGRVEAFF
>TRBV10-3|-|TRBJ1-1|12|-
TGTGCCATCGGAGGGGATGTCACTGAAGCTTTCTTT
CAIGGDVTEAFF
>TRBV7-9|TRBD1|TRBJ1-1|14|-
TGTGCCAGCAGCCAGGGACAGCTGAACACTGAAGCTTTCTTT
CASSQGQLNTEAFF
>TRBV11-1|-|TRBJ2-3|13|-
TGTGCCAGCAGGGGTACAGGGACAGATACGCAGTATTTT
CASRGTGTDTQYF
>TRBV14|-|TRBJ1-2|14|once
TGTGCCAGCAGCCCTCACTTGACAGACTATGGCTACACCTTC
CASSPHLTDYGYTF
>TRBV7-9|TRBD1|TRBJ2-3|15|-
TGTGCCAGCAGCTTCGACAGGGGGCGCTTGGATACGCAGTATTTT
CASSFDRGRLDTQYF
>TRBV5-1|TRBD2|TRBJ2-7|18|-
TGCGCCAGCAGCTTGGCCTCCGGGACTAGCGGGTCTGCCTACGAGCAGTACTTC
CASSLASGTSGSAYEQYF
>TRBV13|TRBD2|TRBJ2-3|20|-
TGTGCCAGCAGCTATTCCGGACTAGCGGCACCCCCCGTTGGCACAGATACGCAGTATTTT
CASSYSGLAAPPVGTDTQYF